The next 18 T cell receptor beta chains were all read from a single sample in a study of T cell changes during pregnancy in multiple sclerosis. The repertoire was sequenced with immunoSEQ multiplex PCR; TCRdb's copy has only in-frame clones and lacks some. The sample lists more than 40,000 clones, more than 90% occurring once. The material was CD8+ T cells from peripheral blood mononuclear cells, obtained after pregnancy. These receptors were taken from a female donor with multiple sclerosis, enrolled in a pregnancy study.

The genes are TRBV5-6 and TRBJ1-2, with TRBD1 as a possible D gene (6 bases). CDR3 length: 15 residues. Germline loops: CDR1 SGHDT, CDR2 YYEEEE. V was shortened by 4 bases and J by 2 bases, with 15 bases between the two germline ends. CDR3 protein: CASSPGTKGNYGYTF. CDR3 DNA sequence: TGTGCCAGCAGCCCCGGGACAAAAGGGAACTATGGCTACACCTTC.

This chain uses TRBV2 with TRBJ2-7; D gene ambiguous. The germline V gene encodes CDR1 SNHLY and CDR2 FYNNEI. The CDR3 has 12 residues. Trimming shortened V by 7 bases and J by 1 base, and 8 bases separated the two germline ends. In DNA, the CDR3 is TGTGCCAGCAAGCCCCGGTCCTACGAGCAGTACTTC. It codes for CASKPRSYEQYF.

The V gene is TRBV6-5, the J gene TRBJ1-2; 7 bases are a match to TRBD1. The CDR3 totals 12 residues. Germline CDR1 reads MNHEY; CDR2 reads SVGAGI. The ends lost 8 bases at V and 3 bases at J; junction bases unmatched: 3. The CDR3 here is CASSTGDYGYTF. The CDR3 DNA reads TGTGCCAGCTCAACAGGGGACTATGGCTACACCTTC.

The gene calls are TRBV10-2 and TRBJ1-2, with D maybe TRBD1 (5 bases). This CDR3 spans 15 amino acids. CDR1 and CDR2 (germline): WSHSY, SAAADI. The V end lost 3 bases, the J end lost 0 bases, and 11 bases lay between the germline ends. CDR3 residues: CASSEETAANYGYTF. CDR3 nucleotides: TGCGCCAGCAGTGAAGAGACAGCCGCTAACTATGGCTACACCTTC.

The chain is built from TRBV5-1 and TRBJ2-5; the match to TRBD2 covers 10 bases. This CDR3 region has 16 residues. V trimming: 2 bases; J trimming: 5 bases; junction bases outside the gene matches: 9. Looked up from germline, CDR1 is SGHRS and CDR2 is YFSETQ. CDR3 sequence reads: CASSFASGSLGETQYF. The CDR3 nucleotides read TGCGCCAGCAGCTTTGCTAGCGGGAGTCTAGGGGAGACCCAGTACTTC.

J is TRBJ2-7 and V is TRBV19; 8 bases are shared with TRBD2. J gave up 5 bases and V 5 bases, and 5 bases lay outside the gene matches. The CDR3 has 13 amino acids. CDR1 and CDR2 (germline): LNHDA, SQIVND (reference sequence). The CDR3 sequence is CASSVGTSNEQYF. The CDR3 region has the DNA TGTGCCAGTAGTGTGGGGACTAGTAACGAGCAGTACTTC. Supplemented by reference TRBV19 and TRBJ2-7, the full variable domain reads DGGITQSPKYLFRKEGQNVTLSCEQNLNHDAMYWYRQDPGQGLRLIYYSQIVNDFQKGDIAEGYSVSREKKESFPLTVTSAQKNPTAFYLCASSVGTSNEQYFGPGTRLTVT.

This clone was picked up a small number of times. J is TRBJ2-7 and V is TRBV7-9; 7 nucleotides align to TRBD1. Trimming cost V 5 bases and J 4 bases; bases outside gene matches: 8. This CDR3 has 14 amino acids. Germline-derived CDR1 and CDR2 are SEHNR and FQNEAQ (reference sequence). As DNA, the CDR3 is TGTGCCAGCAGCACTGGGGACAGTTCGTACGAGCAGTACTTC. This translates into CASSTGDSSYEQYF.

This chain uses TRBV7-7 with TRBJ2-5; a weak D match, TRBD2 (6 bases). CDR1 is SSHAT and CDR2 is FNYEAQ in the germline V gene (reference sequence). The CDR3 is made up of 14 amino acids. Trimming cost V 1 base and J 4 bases, with 10 bases left between them. The CDR3 loop reads CASSLERGGETQYF. In nucleotides, the CDR3 is TGTGCCAGCAGCTTAGAACGGGGAGGAGAGACCCAGTACTTC.

V is TRBV4-1 and J is TRBJ2-1; D remains ambiguous. This CDR3 region has 16 residues. The V end lost 4 bases, the J end lost 0 bases, and 13 bases lay between the germline ends. Looked up from germline, CDR1 is MGHRA and CDR2 is YSYEKL. For the CDR3, the DNA is TGCGCCAGCAGCCCAGAGGCAAGAAACTCCTACAATGAGCAGTTCTTC. It yields the protein CASSPEARNSYNEQFF.

V and J are TRBV4-2 and TRBJ2-1, with 8 bases aligning to TRBD2. V shed 0 bases and J 15 bases; nucleotides not matched to a gene: 16. The CDR3 is 16 residues long. The V gene's germline CDR1 is LGHNA and CDR2 YNFKEQ. CDR3 nucleotide sequence: TGTGCCAGCAGCCAAGATGGAGAACGGGGGGGCCCTCCTCCGTTCTTC. This encodes CASSQDGERGGPPPFF.

The V gene is TRBV9, the J gene TRBJ2-3; 15 positions agree with TRBD2. The CDR3 sequence is 16 residues long. CDR1 is SGDLS, CDR2 YYNGEE, per germline. The V and J ends lost 3 bases and 9 bases, in that order; junction bases with no gene match: 8. CDR3 amino acids: CASSARTSGGAMTQYF. The CDR3 coding sequence is TGTGCCAGCAGCGCCCGGACTAGCGGGGGGGCTATGACGCAGTATTTT.

In this sample, this clone turned up many times. V is TRBV6-1 and J is TRBJ2-6; 7 nucleotides agree with TRBD2. Germline loops: CDR1 MNHNS, CDR2 SASEGT. The trim removed 10 bases at V and 3 bases at J, leaving 6 bases unmatched. The CDR3 is 14 amino acids. CDR3 DNA sequence: TGTGCCACGGGGGAGGGAGATGGGGCCAACGTCCTGACTTTC. This gives the protein CATGEGDGANVLTF.

This chain uses TRBV19 with TRBJ1-2; D perhaps matches TRBD1 (6 bases). The CDR3 consists of 15 residues. Per the germline V gene, CDR1 is LNHDA and CDR2 is SQIVND (reference sequence). V lost 5 bases to trimming and J lost 5 bases, with 18 bases between them. CDR3 DNA sequence: TGTGCCAGTAGTGTGACCCGGGACAACTTTTATGGCTACACCTTC. Translation: CASSVTRDNFYGYTF.

This chain joins TRBV5-4 and TRBJ2-3, with D tentatively TRBD2 (8 bases). Germline values: CDR1 SGHNT, CDR2 YYREEE (reference sequence). V was clipped by 6 bases and J by 0 bases, with 17 bases between them. This CDR3 has 16 residues. CDR3 sequence reads: CASTREGAPSTDTQYF. CDR3 DNA: TGTGCCAGCACCCGGGAGGGGGCCCCTAGCACAGATACGCAGTATTTT.

In this sample, this clone turned up once. J is TRBJ2-3 and V is TRBV7-9; TRBD2 agrees at 13 bases. After removal of 7 bases from V and 2 bases from J, the junction contained 6 bases not matched to a gene. The V gene's germline CDR1 is SEHNR and CDR2 FQNEAQ (reference sequence). The CDR3 loop spans 16 amino acids. CDR3 protein: CASKGLAGSPTDTQYF. The CDR3 bases are TGTGCCAGCAAGGGACTAGCGGGAAGCCCCACAGATACGCAGTATTTT.

The V call is TRBV6-5, the J call TRBJ1-3; D remains unclear. The CDR3 has 13 residues. Trimming took 6 bases from V and 4 from J, leaving 10 bases between them. CDR1 MNHEY and CDR2 SVGAGI come from the germline V gene. The DNA for the CDR3 is TGTGCCAGCAGGGACTCTCGGGGAAACACCATATATTTT. Translating gives CASRDSRGNTIYF.

This clone was seen only once. The chain employs TRBV10-3 and TRBJ2-1; 10 bases align to TRBD2. V dropped 3 bases and J dropped 5; count of bases not matched to a gene: 4. This CDR3 spans 15 amino acids. Germline CDR1 reads ENHRY; CDR2 reads SYGVKD. This chain's CDR3 is CAISEGTSANNEQFF. For the CDR3, the DNA is TGTGCCATCAGTGAAGGGACTAGCGCAAACAATGAGCAGTTCTTC.

The V call is TRBV15, the J call TRBJ2-2; D possibly corresponds to TRBD1 (5 bases). The germline gives CDR1 LNHNV, CDR2 YYDKDF (reference sequence). The CDR3 is 14 residues long. Trimming cost V 3 bases and J 7 bases, with 12 bases left between them. CDR3 sequence (DNA): TGTGCCACCAGCAGGATTAGACAGCTCGGGGAGCTGTTTTTT. Encoded protein: CATSRIRQLGELFF.